The 5 T cell receptor beta chains in this list originate from one sample, sequenced in a study of immune evolution from preneoplasia to lung adenocarcinoma. The assay was immunoSEQ multiplex PCR, and TCRdb's table has in-frame clones only and misses some. The sample has 2,500 to 3,000 clones; 80% are singletons. Sequenced: FFPE invasive lung adenocarcinoma tissue. Receptors were obtained from a person aged 55-80 years with invasive lung adenocarcinoma.

This clone appeared a few times. V gene TRBV7-9 combines with J gene TRBJ2-3, with 13 bases fitting TRBD2. The J segment lost 6 bases and the V segment lost 7 bases, leaving 19 bases of the junction unmatched. This CDR3 region has 19 residues. CDR1 and CDR2 from the germline V gene are SEHNR and FQNEAQ (reference sequence). This chain's CDR3 is CASTAGQSMTSGRTDTQYF. CDR3 nucleotide sequence: TGTGCCAGCACTGCGGGACAGTCGATGACTAGCGGGAGGACCGATACGCAGTATTTT.

This sequence joins TRBV6-1 and TRBJ2-7; D gene uncertain. The germline CDR1 and CDR2 sequences are MNHNS and SASEGT. This CDR3 spans 11 amino acids. V was shortened by 4 bases and J by 6 bases, with 7 bases between the two germline ends. The CDR3 is CASSANLEQYF. CDR3 nucleotides: TGTGCCAGCAGTGCCAACCTCGAGCAGTACTTC.

The chain employs TRBV28 and TRBJ2-5, with 7 bases identical to TRBD1. J gave up 2 bases and V 6 bases, and 12 bases lay outside the gene matches. The CDR3 is made up of 16 amino acids. Germline CDR1 MDHEN, CDR2 SYDVKM. CDR3 amino acids: CASSTSGGRIQETQYF. CDR3 DNA: TGTGCCAGCAGCACCTCAGGGGGAAGAATACAAGAGACCCAGTACTTC.

In nucleotides, the CDR3 is TGTGCCAGCAGCTTGTTCTCTGGCAGCTATGGCTACACCTTC. Protein product: CASSLFSGSYGYTF. V and J are TRBV5-4 and TRBJ1-2; D ambiguous. V was cut by 1 base and J by 4 bases, with 11 bases left in between. The CDR3 loop spans 14 amino acids. Germline CDR1 and CDR2: SGHNT and YYREEE (reference sequence). Full variable domain (rest looked up from reference TRBV5-4 and TRBJ1-2): ETGVTQSPTHLIKTRGQQVTLRCSSQSGHNTVSWYQQALGQGPQFIFQYYREEENGRGNFPPRFSGLQFPNYSSELNVNALELDDSALYLCASSLFSGSYGYTFGSGTRLTVV.

The chain couples TRBV11-3 to TRBJ2-5; no firm D call. The CDR3 length is 13 residues. Germline V gene lookup returns CDR1 SGHNT and CDR2 YENEEA. V was cut by 2 bases and J by 2 bases, with 6 bases left in between. The CDR3 nucleotides read TGTGCCAGCAGCTTATTTGGGCAAGAGACCCAGTACTTC. It yields the protein CASSLFGQETQYF.